This T cell receptor beta chain originates from a study of T cells in Graves' hyperthyroidism and ophthalmopathy. RNA transcripts gave rise to amplified TCR beta CDR3 regions. TCR CDR3 underwent first-round RT-PCR with the HTBI primer set. Using its own MiXCR run on the multiplex PCR reads, TCRdb lists one record per CDR3 protein. This sample has about 510,000 distinct CDR3 sequences; 14% occur once, and the top ten carry 14%. Trimming took off 2 bases at V and 4 bases at J, with 6 bases between the two ends. CDR1 SGHTS and CDR2 YDEGEE come from the germline V gene. The CDR3 is made up of 13 amino acids. Fresh peripheral blood, about 9.6 ml, yielded the PBMCs.

The sequenced material came from blood. The rearrangement links TRBV5-8 to TRBJ2-2; no reliable D call. The TCR originated in a woman aged 40 to 50 with Graves' hyperthyroidism. The CDR3 here is CASSFQATGELFF. CDR3 sequence (DNA): TGTGCCAGCAGCTTCCAGGCCACCGGGGAGCTGTTTTTT.